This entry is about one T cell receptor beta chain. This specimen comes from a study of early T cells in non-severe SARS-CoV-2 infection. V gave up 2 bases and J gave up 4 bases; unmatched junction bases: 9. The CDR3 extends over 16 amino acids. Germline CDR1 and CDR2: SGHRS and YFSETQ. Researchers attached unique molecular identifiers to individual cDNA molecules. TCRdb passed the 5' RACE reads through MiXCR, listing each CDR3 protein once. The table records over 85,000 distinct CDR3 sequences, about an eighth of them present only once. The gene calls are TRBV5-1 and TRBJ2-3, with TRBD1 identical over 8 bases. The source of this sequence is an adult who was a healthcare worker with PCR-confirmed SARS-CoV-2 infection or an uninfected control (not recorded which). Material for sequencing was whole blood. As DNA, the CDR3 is TGCGCCAGCAGCTTTTCTGGGGCAGGGGGCGCAGATACGCAGTATTTT. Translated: CASSFSGAGGADTQYF.